This T cell receptor beta chain was captured in a study of blood T cells in healthy people across ages. Then a second PCR, running roughly 7 to 11 cycles, was carried out with a sample-barcoded 5' primer and a J-beta primer mix. MiXCR, run by TCRdb on the 5' RACE reads, gives a single entry per CDR3 protein. The sample yields roughly 700,000 distinct CDR3 sequences, 45% to 50% seen once. Trimming shortened V by 2 bases and J by 1 base, and 9 bases separated the two germline ends. The CDR3 extends over 14 amino acids. Germline CDR1 reads DFQATT; CDR2 reads SNEGSKA (reference sequence). The chain recombines TRBV20-1 with TRBJ2-1; D unresolved. This receptor was obtained from a woman aged 60 to 75 in good health. Specimen: blood. The CDR3 protein is CSARRQKSYNEQFF. In DNA form, the CDR3 reads TGCAGTGCTAGACGGCAGAAATCCTACAATGAGCAGTTCTTC.